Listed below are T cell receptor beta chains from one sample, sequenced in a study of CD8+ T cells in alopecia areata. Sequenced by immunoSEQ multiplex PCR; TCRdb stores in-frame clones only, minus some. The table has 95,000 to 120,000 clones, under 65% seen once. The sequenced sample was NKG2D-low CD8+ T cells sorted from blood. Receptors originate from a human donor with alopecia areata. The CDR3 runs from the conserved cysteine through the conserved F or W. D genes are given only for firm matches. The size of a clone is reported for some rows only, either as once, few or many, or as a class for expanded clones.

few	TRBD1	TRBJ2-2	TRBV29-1	CSVSRQGDTGELFF	TGCAGCGTTTCTCGACAGGGCGACACCGGGGAGCTGTTTTTT
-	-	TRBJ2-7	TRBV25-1	CASRAAGYSYEQYF	TGTGCCAGCAGAGCAGCAGGATACTCCTACGAGCAGTACTTC
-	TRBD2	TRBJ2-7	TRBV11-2	CASSHGGDEQYF	TGTGCCAGCAGCCACGGGGGGGACGAGCAGTACTTC
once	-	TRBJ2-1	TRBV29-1	CSVEPLGTASYNEQFF	TGCAGCGTTGAACCCCTAGGGACGGCCTCCTACAATGAGCAGTTCTTC
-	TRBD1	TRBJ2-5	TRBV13	CASTARGQGEETQYF	TGTGCCAGCACCGCCCGGGGACAGGGGGAAGAGACCCAGTACTTC
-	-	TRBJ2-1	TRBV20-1	CSVPYNEQFF	TGCAGTGTACCCTACAATGAGCAGTTCTTC
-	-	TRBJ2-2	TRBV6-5	CATASTGELFF	TGTGCCACCGCCAGCACCGGGGAGCTGTTTTTT
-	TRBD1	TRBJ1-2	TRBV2	CASSGTGGLGYGYTF	TGTGCCAGCAGTGGGACAGGGGGCCTGGGGTATGGCTACACCTTC
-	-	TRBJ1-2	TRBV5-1	CASSGRTNYGYTF	TGCGCCAGCAGCGGCCGGACTAACTATGGCTACACCTTC
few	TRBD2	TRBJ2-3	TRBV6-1	CASSEEAGVTDTQYF	TGTGCCAGCAGTGAAGAAGCGGGAGTCACAGATACGCAGTATTTT
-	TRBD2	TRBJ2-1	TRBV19	CASIAGASGRAHNEQFF	TGTGCCAGTATCGCCGGGGCTAGCGGGAGGGCCCACAATGAGCAGTTCTTC
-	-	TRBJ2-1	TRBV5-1	CASASYGSYNEQFF	TGCGCCAGCGCCTCCTACGGCTCCTACAATGAGCAGTTCTTC